One sample yielded the 28 T cell receptor beta chains listed below, sequenced in a study of blood T cell repertoires in COVID-19. Produced via immunoSEQ multiplex PCR; TCRdb's table is partial and in-frame only. The table shows approximately 68,000 clones, with more than 75% occurring only once. Sequences were obtained from peripheral blood. The receptors stem from a man aged 50-59 years with active COVID-19.

The V and J genes are TRBV2 and TRBJ2-3; the D gene is possibly TRBD1 (6 bases). There are 13 residues in the CDR3. V lost 7 bases to trimming and J lost 3 bases, with 11 bases between them. The germline V gene encodes CDR1 SNHLY and CDR2 FYNNEI. The DNA for the CDR3 is TGTGCCAGCACTAGGACAGAGACAGATACGCAGTATTTT. Protein: CASTRTETDTQYF.

A remark on this clone: Within the sample, other DNA sequences also encode this same CDR3. V gene TRBV27 combines with J gene TRBJ1-4; 8 positions match TRBD1. CDR1 MNHEY and CDR2 SMNVEV come from the germline V gene (reference sequence). This CDR3 has 14 residues. Trimming removed 4 bases from V and 5 bases from J; junction bases left unmatched: 3. CDR3 sequence reads: CASSSRGPNEKLFF. The DNA for the CDR3 is TGTGCCAGCAGTTCCAGGGGGCCCAATGAAAAACTGTTTTTT.

This clone was seen a single time. The chain has TRBV28 and TRBJ1-2; D is possibly TRBD1 (5 bases). V lost 4 bases, J lost 5 bases, and 11 bases lay in between. From germline, CDR1 is MDHEN and CDR2 SYDVKM. The length of the CDR3 is 13 residues. CDR3 in DNA: TGTGCCAGCAGTTCCCGACAGTCATATGGCTACACCTTC. It is translated as CASSSRQSYGYTF.

V is TRBV9 and J is TRBJ1-2, with D possibly matching TRBD1 (6 bases). Trimming shortened V by 1 base and J by 0 bases, and 19 bases separated the two germline ends. CDR3 size: 18 residues. The germline gives CDR1 SGDLS, CDR2 YYNGEE. The CDR3 reads CASSVRPALDSPNYGYTF. The CDR3 coding sequence is TGTGCCAGCAGCGTACGTCCAGCCCTGGACAGCCCTAACTATGGCTACACCTTC.

This chain links TRBV6-5 with TRBJ1-1; weak D call: TRBD1 (5 bases). The CDR3 covers 14 residues. In germline, CDR1 is MNHEY, CDR2 SVGAGI. V dropped 2 bases and J dropped 5 bases, with 12 bases sitting between them. The CDR3 here is CASSYGRGGTEAFF. The CDR3 DNA sequence: TGTGCCAGCAGTTACGGCCGGGGGGGGACTGAAGCTTTCTTT.

This clone was observed many times. V usage is TRBV11-2 and J usage is TRBJ1-1, with D unclear. Trimming pared 5 bases from V and 1 base from J, leaving 14 bases between. In germline, CDR1 is SGHAT, CDR2 FQNNGV. The length of the CDR3 is 15 residues. CDR3 sequence (DNA): TGTGCCAGCAGCCTCCTCGTGCGGGGGAACACTGAAGCTTTCTTT. Protein product: CASSLLVRGNTEAFF.

The chain joins TRBV15 to TRBJ1-4; 7 bases map to TRBD1. CDR1 and CDR2 (germline): LNHNV, YYDKDF (reference sequence). V shed 0 bases and J 0 bases; nucleotides not matched to a gene: 22. The CDR3 is 23 residues long. The CDR3 reads CATSRDSVGDLETGYATNEKLFF. The CDR3 DNA is TGTGCCACCAGCAGAGACTCGGTCGGGGATTTGGAGACAGGGTATGCAACTAATGAAAAACTGTTTTTT.

J is TRBJ1-1 and V is TRBV27, with TRBD1 matching over 9 bases. Germline assignment: CDR1 MNHEY and CDR2 SMNVEV (reference sequence). Trimming cost V 5 bases and J 3 bases; bases outside gene matches: 10. The CDR3 sequence is 16 residues long. The CDR3 DNA reads as TGTGCCAGCAGTCTTTCAAGGACAGGGGCGTACACTGAAGCTTTCTTT. Its translation is CASSLSRTGAYTEAFF.

The V gene is TRBV19, the J gene TRBJ2-7; TRBD2 aligns across 13 bases. Germline CDR1 is LNHDA and CDR2 is SQIVND (reference sequence). V gave up 4 bases and J gave up 0 bases; unmatched junction bases: 0. The CDR3 runs to 15 residues. The CDR3 is CASSRLAGGSYEQYF. The CDR3 bases are TGTGCCAGTAGTAGACTAGCGGGGGGCTCCTACGAGCAGTACTTC.

This clone was seen only a few times. V gene TRBV29-1 combines with J gene TRBJ1-1, with D maybe TRBD1 (6 bases). The CDR3 extends over 13 amino acids. Looked up from germline, CDR1 is SQVTM and CDR2 is ANQGSEA. V lost 5 bases and J 0 bases, leaving 10 bases between the germline ends. This chain's CDR3 is CSVKRTVNTEAFF. CDR3 nucleotide sequence: TGCAGCGTTAAGAGGACAGTGAACACTGAAGCTTTCTTT. The full variable domain, completed using reference TRBV29-1 and TRBJ1-1, is SAVISQKPSRDICQRGTSLTIQCQVDSQVTMMFWYRQQPGQSLTLIATANQGSEATYESGFVIDKFPISRPNLTFSTLTVSNMSPEDSSIYLCSVKRTVNTEAFFGQGTRLTVV.

The chain couples TRBV24-1 to TRBJ1-4; D is unclear. The CDR3 is made up of 12 amino acids. Germline V gives CDR1 KGHDR, CDR2 SFDVKD. The V and J ends lost 11 bases and 4 bases respectively, with 10 bases between them. CDR3 DNA: TGTGCCAAAAACAGAAGTAATGAAAAACTGTTTTTT. Its translation is CAKNRSNEKLFF.

V gene TRBV5-1 combines with J gene TRBJ2-7; TRBD2 matches at 11 bases. The germline V gene has CDR1 SGHRS and CDR2 YFSETQ. The CDR3 is made up of 14 amino acids. The V segment lost 2 bases and the J segment 3 bases; nucleotides outside the gene matches: 1. Written as DNA, the CDR3 is TGCGCCAGCAGCTTTACTAGCGGGAGCTACGAGCAGTACTTC. Translating gives CASSFTSGSYEQYF.

The gene calls are TRBV4-3 and TRBJ1-4; D perhaps matches TRBD1 (6 bases). The V gene lost 3 bases and the J gene lost 4 bases, with 21 bases spanning the gap. Germline lookup yields CDR1 LGHNA and CDR2 YSLEER. CDR3 length: 18 residues. This chain's CDR3 is CASSHHFNPGENNEKLFF. In DNA, the CDR3 is TGCGCCAGCAGCCATCACTTCAACCCAGGGGAAAATAATGAAAAACTGTTTTTT.

This clone showed up just once. The genes are TRBV5-1 and TRBJ2-7; weak D call: TRBD2 (7 bases). The CDR3 has 15 amino acids. The germline V gene has CDR1 SGHRS and CDR2 YFSETQ. The V end lost 3 bases, the J end lost 5 bases, and 18 bases lay between the germline ends. Here the CDR3 DNA reads TGCGCCAGCAGCTGGGGCGGGGGCGATGAGAACGAGCAGTACTTC. Encoded protein: CASSWGGGDENEQYF.

The CDR3 loop reads CASSQARTGVKEKLFF. The DNA of the CDR3 is TGCGCCAGCAGCCAGGCCCGGACAGGGGTGAAGGAAAAACTGTTTTTT. The chain employs TRBV4-1 and TRBJ1-4; 9 nucleotides line up with TRBD1. Germline V gene lookup returns CDR1 MGHRA and CDR2 YSYEKL. Trimming took 3 bases from V and 8 from J; bases not matched to a gene: 10. This CDR3 comprises 16 residues.

The gene calls are TRBV7-3 and TRBJ1-2; a possible D gene is TRBD1 (6 bases). The CDR3 length is 15 residues. Trimming took 2 bases from V and 3 from J, leaving 13 bases between them. Germline V CDR1 and CDR2: SGHTA, FQGTGA. This CDR3 reads CASSLEGGGDYGYTF. CDR3 bases: TGTGCCAGCAGCTTAGAAGGAGGGGGGGACTATGGCTACACCTTC.

This rearrangement joins TRBV27 to TRBJ1-2; D gene uncertain. Trimming took 7 bases from V and 1 from J, leaving 16 bases between them. The CDR3 covers 15 residues. Germline V gene data show CDR1 as MNHEY and CDR2 as SMNVEV (reference sequence). Here the CDR3 reads CASKRADGLNYGYTF. In nucleotides, the CDR3 is TGTGCCAGCAAACGAGCCGACGGACTTAACTATGGCTACACCTTC.

This clone came up a few times. This chain's CDR3 is CATRRAGVTNEKLFF. CDR3 in DNA: TGTGCCACACGCAGGGCTGGAGTAACTAATGAAAAACTGTTTTTT. V usage is TRBV6-5 and J usage is TRBJ1-4, with D tentatively TRBD1 (5 bases). Germline V gene lookup returns CDR1 MNHEY and CDR2 SVGAGI. The V gene lost 10 bases and the J gene lost 1 base, with 16 bases spanning the gap. The CDR3 runs 15 residues.

This chain joins TRBV7-3 and TRBJ1-3; the D is unclear. CDR3 length: 13 residues. The germline V gene encodes CDR1 SGHTA and CDR2 FQGTGA. The V and J ends lost 5 bases and 0 bases respectively, with 5 bases between them. The CDR3 loop is CASSPYSGNTIYF. In nucleotides, the CDR3 is TGTGCCAGCAGCCCGTACTCTGGAAACACCATATATTTT.

This clone was seen a single time. The rearrangement links TRBV6-2 or TRBV6-3 to TRBJ2-7, with TRBD2 identical over 11 bases. Germline V gene data show CDR1 as MNHEY and CDR2 as SVGEGT. The CDR3 length is 16 residues. The J segment lost 5 bases and the V segment lost 0 bases, leaving 6 bases of the junction unmatched. CDR3 protein: CASSYSKLAGEHEQYF. CDR3 bases: TGTGCCAGCAGTTACTCGAAACTAGCGGGAGAACACGAGCAGTACTTC.

The chain uses TRBV5-5 and TRBJ2-7; 8 bases map to TRBD2. From germline, CDR1 is SGHKS and CDR2 YYEKEE (reference sequence). This CDR3 has 16 amino acids. The J segment lost 2 bases and the V segment lost 2 bases, leaving 9 bases of the junction unmatched. CDR3 sequence: CASSLGPQRGPYEQYF. CDR3 nucleotides: TGTGCCAGCAGCTTAGGACCTCAGCGGGGGCCCTACGAGCAGTACTTC.

The V gene is TRBV5-1, the J gene TRBJ2-1; D might be TRBD1 (6 bases). The V gene lost 1 base and the J gene lost 7 bases, with 9 bases spanning the gap. There are 13 residues in the CDR3. Per the germline V gene, CDR1 is SGHRS and CDR2 is YFSETQ. The CDR3 is CASSLSGENEQFF. The CDR3 DNA reads as TGCGCCAGCAGCTTGTCAGGGGAGAATGAGCAGTTCTTC.

As DNA, the CDR3 is TGCAGCGTTGGGCGGATTCGAGGAAGGGACTCGGAAGCTTTCTTT. Residues: CSVGRIRGRDSEAFF. The chain joins TRBV29-1 to TRBJ1-1; possibly TRBD1 for D (5 bases). Germline CDR1 is SQVTM and CDR2 is ANQGSEA. V lost 4 bases to trimming and J lost 8 bases, with 23 bases between them. This CDR3 comprises 15 residues.

The chain links TRBV5-4 to TRBJ1-1; TRBD1 aligns across 11 bases. Germline CDR1 and CDR2: SGHNT and YYREEE (reference sequence). The length of the CDR3 is 16 residues. V shed 6 bases, J shed 7 bases, and the junction held 14 bases outside the gene matches. The CDR3 nucleotides are TGTGCCAGCACCCCGACCTCCGGACAGGGGGCAGGTGAAGCTTTCTTT. Its translation is CASTPTSGQGAGEAFF.

The rearrangement links TRBV6-6 to TRBJ2-7, with 11 bases matching TRBD1. From germline, CDR1 is MNHNY and CDR2 SVGAGI (reference sequence). Germline trimming cut 7 bases from V and 7 bases from J; bases unmatched to any gene: 12. The CDR3 runs to 15 residues. The CDR3 reads CASKGPGQGAEEQYF. The DNA for the CDR3 is TGTGCCAGCAAAGGACCCGGACAGGGGGCAGAAGAGCAGTACTTC.

The chain carries TRBV7-8 and TRBJ2-7, with a possible D match to TRBD2 (5 bases). Germline V gene data show CDR1 as SGHVS and CDR2 as FQNEAQ. The CDR3 consists of 14 residues. Trimming left V 5 bases short and J 0 bases short, with 11 bases between. The CDR3 coding sequence is TGTGCCAGCAGCCGTAGCGCGAGCTCCTACGAGCAGTACTTC. Translation gives CASSRSASSYEQYF.

The J gene is TRBJ2-5, the V gene TRBV5-1; possible D gene TRBD2, 5 bases. V was cut by 3 bases and J by 2 bases, with 14 bases left in between. The length of the CDR3 is 15 residues. The V gene's germline CDR1 is SGHRS and CDR2 YFSETQ. CDR3 region: CASSSRGFGQETQYF. The CDR3 nucleotides read TGCGCCAGCAGCTCTCGGGGATTCGGGCAAGAGACCCAGTACTTC.

This chain joins TRBV6-5 and TRBJ2-1, with 9 bases identical to TRBD1. Germline CDR1 MNHEY, CDR2 SVGAGI. The CDR3 runs 15 residues. The ends lost 7 bases at V and 4 bases at J; junction bases unmatched: 8. The CDR3 sequence is CASKPGQGVYNEQFF. CDR3 bases: TGTGCCAGCAAACCGGGACAGGGAGTTTACAATGAGCAGTTCTTC.